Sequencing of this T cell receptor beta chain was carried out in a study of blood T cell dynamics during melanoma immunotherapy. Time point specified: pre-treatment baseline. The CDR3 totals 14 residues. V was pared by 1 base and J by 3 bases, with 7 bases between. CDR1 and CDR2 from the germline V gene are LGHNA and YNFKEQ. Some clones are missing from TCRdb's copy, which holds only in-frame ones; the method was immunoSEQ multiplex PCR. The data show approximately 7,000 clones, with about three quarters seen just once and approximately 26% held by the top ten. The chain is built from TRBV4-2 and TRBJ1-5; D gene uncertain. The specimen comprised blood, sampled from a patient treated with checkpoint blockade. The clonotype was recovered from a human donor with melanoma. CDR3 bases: TGTGCCAGCAGCCAAGGCAGAGACAATCAGCCCCAGCATTTT. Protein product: CASSQGRDNQPQHF.